The 28 T cell receptor beta chains in this list originate from one sample, sequenced in a study of T cells in Graves' hyperthyroidism and ophthalmopathy. The TCR beta CDR3 regions underwent amplification using RNA transcripts as the source. In the first-round RT-PCR of the TCR CDR3, the HTBI primer set was used. Each CDR3 protein is one row after TCRdb ran MiXCR on the multiplex PCR reads. The sample contains fewer than 350,000 distinct CDR3 sequences, about a sixth of which appear only once. Sequencing was performed on blood. These receptors were obtained from a woman aged 40 to 55 with Graves' ophthalmopathy.

Notes on this clonotype: This may come from a read error, since a much larger clone is one base off. This chain links TRBV4-2 with TRBJ1-1, with unresolved D. Trimming left V 0 bases short and J 6 bases short, with 17 bases between. The CDR3 spans 16 residues. Per the germline V gene, CDR1 is LGHNA and CDR2 is YNFKEQ. CDR3: CASSQENTNPLSEAFF. CDR3 DNA: TGTGCCAGCAGCCAAGAGAACACGAACCCCCTCTCTGAAGCTTTCTTT.

Ten or more counts support this clonotype. The rearrangement joins TRBV10-1 to TRBJ1-2, with 7 bases lining up with TRBD1. CDR3 length: 16 amino acids. Germline V CDR1 and CDR2: WNHNN, SYGVQD (reference sequence). V shed 1 base and J 9 bases; nucleotides not matched to a gene: 14. CDR3: CASSEFATGKFGSYTF. DNA for the CDR3: TGCGCCAGCAGTGAGTTCGCGACAGGGAAATTCGGGAGCTACACCTTC.

In this sample, this clonotype turned up many times. V and J are TRBV20-1 and TRBJ2-5; D remains unclear. CDR3 length equals 12 residues. V was pared by 1 base and J by 5 bases, with 8 bases between. Germline CDR1 and CDR2: DFQATT and SNEGSKA (reference sequence). DNA of the CDR3: TGCAGTGCTAGAGGCCCCGGGGAGACCCAGTACTTC. Translation: CSARGPGETQYF.

In this sample, this clonotype turned up many times. The CDR3 protein is CASSPQGVETQYF. The CDR3 DNA reads TGCGCCAGCAGCCCCCAGGGGGTTGAGACCCAGTACTTC. The chain links TRBV5-1 to TRBJ2-5; 7 bases fit TRBD1. Trimming cost V 4 bases and J 5 bases; bases outside gene matches: 5. CDR1 and CDR2 (germline): SGHRS, YFSETQ. The CDR3 is 13 amino acids.

The rearrangement links TRBV6-2 or TRBV6-3 to TRBJ1-2; 8 bases match TRBD1. From germline, CDR1 is MNHEY and CDR2 SVGEGT. Trimming cost V 6 bases and J 4 bases; bases outside gene matches: 10. The CDR3 spans 15 residues. CDR3 DNA sequence: TGTGCCAGCAGCCCCGGGACAGGAACGTTCTATGGCTACACCTTC. Translating gives CASSPGTGTFYGYTF.

The chain is built from TRBV6-5 and TRBJ1-1; 7 bases match TRBD1. Germline CDR1 is MNHEY and CDR2 is SVGAGI. The ends lost 6 bases at V and 8 bases at J; junction bases unmatched: 9. This CDR3 is 13 amino acids long. CDR3 in DNA: TGTGCCAGCAGCTTAGTAGGGACAGAGGAAGCTTTCTTT. It yields the protein CASSLVGTEEAFF.

This clonotype was recorded many times. The chain joins TRBV6-1 to TRBJ1-2; possible D gene TRBD1, 6 bases. Germline values: CDR1 MNHNS, CDR2 SASEGT. CDR3 length equals 14 residues. Trimming took off 0 bases at V and 4 bases at J, with 9 bases between the two ends. CDR3: CASSEALGAYGYTF. In DNA form, the CDR3 reads TGTGCCAGCAGTGAAGCTCTGGGGGCCTATGGCTACACCTTC.

This rearrangement joins TRBV4-1 to TRBJ2-5; D remains ambiguous. The CDR3 is made up of 12 amino acids. CDR1 and CDR2 (germline): MGHRA, YSYEKL. Trimming pared 4 bases from V and 4 bases from J, leaving 7 bases between. CDR3 bases: TGCGCCAGCAGCCGCGAAACAGAGACCCAGTACTTC. It translates to CASSRETETQYF.

This clonotype was counted many times. The rearrangement uses TRBV6-1 and TRBJ2-7; the D gene is possibly TRBD1 (7 bases). This CDR3 spans 12 amino acids. With 8 bases removed from V and 6 bases from J, the gap between germline ends came to 14 bases. CDR1 and CDR2 (germline): MNHNS, SASEGT. CDR3 nucleotides: TGTGCCAGCGGGCAGGGGGGTGGCGAGCAGTACTTC. Translated: CASGQGGGEQYF.

This clonotype was found many times. The chain uses TRBV6-1 and TRBJ1-1; D gene unclear. The CDR3 is made up of 15 amino acids. The ends were cut back, 2 bases at V and 4 bases at J, with 14 bases in the middle. CDR1 and CDR2 from the germline V gene are MNHNS and SASEGT. The CDR3 DNA reads TGTGCCAGCAGTGAAATGGCAGGCCGGGGCACTGAAGCTTTCTTT. Translation gives CASSEMAGRGTEAFF.

This clonotype has a count of ten or more. V usage is TRBV7-8 and J usage is TRBJ2-2, with TRBD2 identical over 9 bases. The CDR3 sequence is 15 residues long. The J segment lost 4 bases and the V segment lost 3 bases, leaving 3 bases of the junction unmatched. Germline V gene lookup returns CDR1 SGHVS and CDR2 FQNEAQ. The CDR3 region is CASSFSTSGTGELFF. The CDR3 DNA reads TGTGCCAGCAGCTTTTCGACTAGCGGCACCGGGGAGCTGTTTTTT.

This clonotype was seen repeatedly, ten times or more. The chain is built from TRBV5-1 and TRBJ1-2; TRBD1 agrees at 7 bases. The V and J ends lost 4 bases and 9 bases, in that order; junction bases with no gene match: 15. Germline CDR1 SGHRS, CDR2 YFSETQ. There are 15 residues in the CDR3. The CDR3 protein is CASSTGTENLWRYTF. The DNA of the CDR3 is TGCGCCAGCAGCACCGGGACAGAAAATCTATGGCGCTACACCTTC.

The chain employs TRBV30 and TRBJ2-7, with D perhaps matching TRBD1 (5 bases). This CDR3 has 13 amino acids. Deletions cut 2 bases from V and 5 bases from J, with 13 bases between. The germline CDR1 and CDR2 sequences are GTSNPN and SVGIG (reference sequence). In DNA, the CDR3 is TGTGCCTGGAGTAACGCAGGGATCAACGAGCAGTACTTC. Its translation is CAWSNAGINEQYF.

This clonotype was counted ten times or more. The CDR3 loop reads CASSVRGSGANVLTF. The CDR3 DNA sequence: TGTGCCAGCAGTGTACGTGGCTCTGGGGCCAACGTCCTGACTTTC. The chain carries TRBV6-1 and TRBJ2-6; no definite D call. V lost 4 bases and J lost 0, with 7 bases in between. Germline CDR1 reads MNHNS; CDR2 reads SASEGT. The CDR3 is made up of 15 amino acids.

This clonotype has a count of ten or more. The V and J genes are TRBV5-1 and TRBJ2-7; 7 bases agree with TRBD2. Germline CDR1 is SGHRS and CDR2 is YFSETQ. The V gene end was trimmed by 4 bases and the J gene end by 4 bases; junction bases not matched to a gene: 11. This CDR3 comprises 15 residues. CDR3 bases: TGCGCCAGCAGCGTGAACCCGACTAGCAGGTACGAGCAGTACTTC. This gives the protein CASSVNPTSRYEQYF.

The chain has TRBV12-3 or TRBV12-4 and TRBJ2-2; 7 bases fit TRBD2. The V and J ends lost 0 bases and 2 bases, in that order; junction bases with no gene match: 15. This CDR3 has 20 amino acids. The CDR3 coding sequence is TGTGCCAGCAGTTTAGCGCTAACGGTCGGACTAGACCGAAACACCGGGGAGCTGTTTTTT. It codes for CASSLALTVGLDRNTGELFF.

This clonotype was seen repeatedly, ten times or more. The V gene is TRBV28, the J gene TRBJ1-1; tentative D call: TRBD1 (5 bases). Per germline, CDR1 MDHEN and CDR2 SYDVKM. This CDR3 spans 13 amino acids. The CDR3 sequence: CSSEGRGNTEAFF. CDR3 sequence (DNA): TGTTCCTCAGAGGGAAGGGGGAACACTGAAGCTTTCTTT.

The chain links TRBV4-1 to TRBJ1-1; D might be TRBD1 (5 bases). Trimming shortened V by 1 base and J by 8 bases, and 11 bases separated the two germline ends. CDR1 MGHRA and CDR2 YSYEKL come from the germline V gene. The CDR3 contains 13 residues. The CDR3 sequence is CASSQGRQGEAFF. CDR3 coding DNA: TGCGCCAGCAGCCAAGGACGCCAGGGAGAAGCTTTCTTT.

The rearrangement joins TRBV30 to TRBJ2-5; D is undetermined. This CDR3 has 12 amino acids. Germline V gene sequence: CDR1 GTSNPN, CDR2 SVGIG (reference sequence). The V gene lost 4 bases and the J gene lost 0 bases, with 6 bases spanning the gap. The CDR3: CAWTSDQETQYF. In DNA form, the CDR3 reads TGTGCCTGGACCTCTGACCAAGAGACCCAGTACTTC.

This clonotype was found many times. This chain connects TRBV6-2 or TRBV6-3 to TRBJ2-7; D not resolved. The CDR3 is 12 amino acids. Germline assignment: CDR1 MNHEY and CDR2 SVGEGT. V dropped 8 bases and J dropped 3 bases, with 11 bases sitting between them. CDR3 loop: CASGDWVYEQYF. The CDR3 DNA follows: TGTGCCAGCGGTGATTGGGTCTACGAGCAGTACTTC.

This clonotype has at least ten counts. This chain joins TRBV30 and TRBJ1-1, with D perhaps matching TRBD1 (5 bases). Germline assignment: CDR1 GTSNPN and CDR2 SVGIG (reference sequence). The CDR3 is 11 residues long. The ends were cut back, 0 bases at V and 8 bases at J, with 7 bases in the middle. As DNA, the CDR3 is TGTGCCTGGAGTGTTAACAGGGAAGCTTTCTTT. Its translation is CAWSVNREAFF.

This clonotype came up many times. V and J are TRBV10-3 and TRBJ1-1; D gene uncertain. The CDR3 runs 13 residues. Germline assignment: CDR1 ENHRY and CDR2 SYGVKD. V shed 3 bases and J shed 0 bases, with 5 bases lying between them. This CDR3 is CAISEAVNTEAFF. Written as DNA, the CDR3 is TGTGCCATCAGTGAAGCAGTGAACACTGAAGCTTTCTTT.

This clonotype was seen at least ten times. The chain is built from TRBV11-2 and TRBJ2-7; TRBD2 agrees at 9 bases. The CDR3 loop spans 17 amino acids. Germline trimming cut 0 bases from V and 2 bases from J; bases unmatched to any gene: 8. Germline V gene lookup returns CDR1 SGHAT and CDR2 FQNNGV. CDR3 DNA: TGTGCCAGCAGCTTAGAGGGCGAGCGGGAGGTCCCCTACGAGCAGTACTTC. Amino acid sequence: CASSLEGEREVPYEQYF.

This clonotype occurred many times. The chain links TRBV7-9 to TRBJ2-7; TRBD2 matches 8 bases. The V segment lost 8 bases and the J segment 2 bases; nucleotides outside the gene matches: 5. CDR1 SEHNR and CDR2 FQNEAQ come from the germline V gene (reference sequence). The CDR3 spans 13 residues. The CDR3 protein is CASGRREAYEQYF. Here the CDR3 DNA reads TGTGCCAGCGGACGGCGGGAGGCCTACGAGCAGTACTTC.

This clonotype was seen at least ten times. The chain uses TRBV2 and TRBJ2-7; D is possibly TRBD1 (6 bases). V lost 4 bases, J lost 2 bases, and 12 bases lay in between. The CDR3 runs 14 residues. The germline CDR1 and CDR2 sequences are SNHLY and FYNNEI. The chain's CDR3 is CASSGGQAPYEQYF. Written as DNA, the CDR3 is TGTGCCAGCAGTGGGGGGCAGGCGCCCTACGAGCAGTACTTC.

This clonotype was observed many times. The V call is TRBV27, the J call TRBJ2-4; 8 bases match TRBD2. Per germline, CDR1 MNHEY and CDR2 SMNVEV (reference sequence). J was trimmed by 0 bases and V by 2 bases; bases with no gene match: 9. The CDR3 runs 18 residues. This CDR3 is CASSLRGTSGLAKNIQYF. In DNA form, the CDR3 reads TGTGCCAGCAGTTTACGGGGAACTAGCGGACTAGCCAAAAACATTCAGTACTTC.

This clonotype was recorded many times. The chain uses TRBV20-1 and TRBJ2-5; TRBD1 matches 7 bases. Trimming removed 4 bases from V and 4 bases from J; junction bases left unmatched: 9. Looked up from germline, CDR1 is DFQATT and CDR2 is SNEGSKA (reference sequence). This CDR3 is built from 14 residues. CDR3 amino acids: CSANAGTAGETQYF. CDR3 in DNA: TGCAGTGCTAACGCCGGGACAGCCGGAGAGACCCAGTACTTC.

Ten or more counts support this clonotype. V gene TRBV27 combines with J gene TRBJ2-7; D is ambiguous. The CDR3 runs 16 residues. The germline CDR1 and CDR2 sequences are MNHEY and SMNVEV (reference sequence). Trimming took 5 bases from V and 7 from J, leaving 24 bases between them. CDR3 in DNA: TGTGCCAGCAGTCGAGAGTCGGGTTCCCTTATGGGGGAGCAGTACTTC. Translation gives CASSRESGSLMGEQYF.